This TCR beta chain came from a study of cytomegalovirus exposure and HLA in healthy donors (TCRdb year 2017). For the study in its entirety: The roughly 670 repertoires of the first cohort and the roughly 120 validation repertoires were produced on the same platform, according to a later analysis. Along with the roughly 670-subject first cohort, a separate validation cohort of roughly 110 different subjects was used. To predict cytomegalovirus infection status, the study brought together high-throughput TCR immunosequencing, statistical association of individual TCRs with disease status, and machine learning. The study was designed to test whether signatures of past pathogen exposure could be identified by cataloging public T cell receptors. The paper's findings and limits, for the study overall: In a later analysis, TCRs clustered in the first cohort were found to also tend to co-occur in the roughly 120 validation repertoires, with about 94% of cluster scores above 0. A later analysis had no HLA typing for the validation cohort, so co-occurrence there was scored across all 130 or so repertoires. According to the authors, the approach could potentially be generalized to other disease states and immunological phenotypes. Most TCR sequences were observed very rarely across donors, whereas some public TCRs were present in many individuals. The study gave a list of about 170 TCR beta chains associated with cytomegalovirus. The classifier was reported to diagnose cytomegalovirus status with high specificity and sensitivity in both the original cohort and the validation cohort. In vitro tests confirmed that three of the cytomegalovirus-associated TCR beta chains recognize cytomegalovirus antigens.

Donors formed part of the validation cohort, which comprised about 120 subjects and was distinct from the first cohort of 690 or so subjects. Remarks on this clone: Its antigen is unknown. The record has no base qualities; no much larger clone is one base away.

Inclusive of the bounding cysteine and phenylalanine, the CDR3 is 16 residues long. Left in the record is the CDR3 DNA by itself, 48 bases read in frame from the first base. The germline V gene sets CDR1 to MGHRA and CDR2 to YSYEKL. V ends up 2 bases short and J 6 bases short, with an unmatched junction base count of 9. Receptor libraries were prepared by the immunoSEQ multiplex PCR assay. The authors' analysis ran thus. A statistical classification framework was developed to diagnose cytomegalovirus status using the catalog of TCR beta chain sequences. Imported from immuneACCESS, the table was reduced by TCRdb to in-frame sequences with V and J called. These copies leave out some clones; in studies compared against another copy, an unresolved V gene accounts for under half, and the cause of the remainder is not known. V and J calls and clone size are copied from that table; D and trimming were computed from the DNA. Present in this sample are about 92,000 clones, 80% to 95% of which were seen just once. The top ten hold around 1.2% of the sample.

Sequenced sample: PBMCs. The sequence came from a woman aged 30 to 39 in good health and CMV-seropositive. The chain is encoded by TRBV4-1 joined to TRBJ2-2; 7 central bases correspond to TRBD2. The base sequence is TGCGCCAGCAGCCAATCCGGGAGGAAAACCCCCGGGGAGCTGTTTTTT. Its amino acids are CASSQSGRKTPGELFF.